This T cell receptor (beta chain) was captured in a study of T-cell reconstitution after alpha-beta-depleted transplantation in children. The germline V gene encodes CDR1 SGHVS and CDR2 FQNEAQ. The length of the CDR3 is 14 residues. V shed 5 bases and J shed 2 bases, with 11 bases lying between them. Unique molecular identifiers were incorporated into the prepared TCRbeta library. From the PCR reads, TCRdb called clonotypes with MiXCR, one entry per CDR3 protein. This table has a few hundred thousand distinct CDR3 sequences, 15% to 20% appearing once. The specimen was PBMCs, mostly from graft donor cells, collected 360 days after TCRalphabeta/CD19-depleted stem cell transplant. The V gene is TRBV7-8, the J gene TRBJ2-3, with D tentatively TRBD1 (5 bases). This receptor was identified in a boy younger than two who had a stem cell transplant for Wiskott-Aldrich syndrome, so the T cells may come from the graft donor. CDR3 sequence (DNA): TGTGCCAGCAGCCCGATGGGGCCCACAGATACGCAGTATTTT. Protein: CASSPMGPTDTQYF.